Below, 7 T cell receptor beta chains from the same sample are listed, as sequenced in a study of technical replicates of blood from a few donors. Using immunoSEQ multiplex PCR, the repertoire was profiled, and TCRdb retains in-frame clones only, with some absent. In the table there are 75,000 to 95,000 clones, around 94% of which are singletons. Sequencing input: T cells isolated from PBMCs. The receptors come from a human donor in good health.

The chain has TRBV5-4 and TRBJ2-7; perhaps TRBD1 as D (6 bases). The germline V and J ends were trimmed by 4 bases and 7 bases, with 24 bases remaining between them. This CDR3 spans 16 amino acids. Per germline, CDR1 SGHNT and CDR2 YYREEE (reference sequence). The CDR3 nucleotides read TGTGCCAGCAGCATAGACAGGCCCGCGTTTTCGGGGGAGCAGTACTTC. The encoded protein is CASSIDRPAFSGEQYF. The whole variable domain, remainder taken from reference TRBV5-4 and TRBJ2-7, is ETGVTQSPTHLIKTRGQQVTLRCSSQSGHNTVSWYQQALGQGPQFIFQYYREEENGRGNFPPRFSGLQFPNYSSELNVNALELDDSALYLCASSIDRPAFSGEQYFGPGTRLTVT.

The chain couples TRBV19 to TRBJ2-5; D perhaps matches TRBD1 (6 bases). V gave up 4 bases and J gave up 4 bases, with 7 bases separating them. The V gene's germline CDR1 is LNHDA and CDR2 SQIVND (reference sequence). This CDR3 is built from 12 residues. The CDR3 region is CASSSRGETQYF. Written as DNA, the CDR3 is TGTGCCAGTAGTAGCAGGGGAGAGACCCAGTACTTC.

The chain carries TRBV9 and TRBJ2-2; 10 nucleotides match TRBD2. This CDR3 is 14 amino acids long. The J segment lost 1 base and the V segment lost 7 bases, leaving 1 base of the junction unmatched. Germline CDR1 is SGDLS and CDR2 is YYNGEE. CDR3 in DNA: TGTGCCAGCCGGACTAGCGGGAACACCGGGGAGCTGTTTTTT. This sequence encodes CASRTSGNTGELFF.

Note on this clone: Other DNA sequences in the sample encode the same CDR3. The V call is TRBV28, the J call TRBJ2-7; 7 positions match TRBD1. J lost 3 bases, V lost 6 bases, and 5 bases had no gene match. The CDR3 spans 13 residues. CDR1 is MDHEN, CDR2 SYDVKM, per germline. The CDR3 is CASRPGQSYEQYF. The CDR3 region has the DNA TGTGCCAGCAGACCGGGACAGAGCTACGAGCAGTACTTC.

This chain joins TRBV6-1 and TRBJ2-5; unclear D gene. Trimming cost V 0 bases and J 0 bases, with 14 bases left between them. CDR1 and CDR2 from the germline V gene are MNHNS and SASEGT. The CDR3 totals 17 residues. This chain's CDR3 is CASSEARLTGNQETQYF. The CDR3 DNA reads as TGTGCCAGCAGTGAAGCTCGACTGACGGGTAACCAAGAGACCCAGTACTTC.

The chain combines TRBV29-1 with TRBJ2-2, with D perhaps TRBD2 (7 bases). The CDR3 has 16 residues. Trimming took off 7 bases at V and 3 bases at J, with 21 bases between the two ends. Looked up from germline, CDR1 is SQVTM and CDR2 is ANQGSEA. In DNA form, the CDR3 reads TGCAGCGCCTCAGGGGTGGCGGGAGACTACACCGGGGAGCTGTTTTTT. As protein: CSASGVAGDYTGELFF.

This chain links TRBV30 with TRBJ2-1; D may be TRBD2 (6 bases). The ends were cut back, 3 bases at V and 3 bases at J, with 15 bases in the middle. The germline CDR1 and CDR2 sequences are GTSNPN and SVGIG (reference sequence). The CDR3 length is 15 residues. In DNA form, the CDR3 reads TGTGCCTGGAGGGTTGCGGGGAATCTCTACAATGAGCAGTTCTTC. Residues: CAWRVAGNLYNEQFF.